Listed here is a single TCR beta chain. CDR1 and CDR2 (germline): SGHRS, YFSETQ. V shed 7 bases, J shed 7 bases, and the junction held 15 bases outside the gene matches. The CDR3 runs to 17 residues. Per the authors' pipeline: Scientists estimated how many nucleated cells there were by amplifying reference gene primers. TCRdb keeps only in-frame clones here, not all; method: immunoSEQ multiplex PCR. D and trimming were read from the DNA, whereas the V and J calls and clone size are those reported in that table. The sample lists hundreds of thousands of clones, about 91% seen once, with roughly 6.3% in the top ten. The sample originates from a study of blood T cell repertoires in COVID-19. About the research overall: Sample material is recorded as cDNA or gDNA derived from T cells, B-cell-depleted T cells, or PBMCs.

The source material was peripheral blood. This chain links TRBV5-1 with TRBJ2-1, with 12 bases lining up with TRBD2. The source is a woman younger than 45 with COVID-19, enrolled during active disease. CDR3 loop: CASSLAGGRSRVNEQFF. The CDR3 DNA is TGCGCCAGCTCACTAGCGGGGGGCCGAAGTCGGGTGAATGAGCAGTTCTTC. Full variable domain (rest looked up from reference TRBV5-1 and TRBJ2-1): KAGVTQTPRYLIKTRGQQVTLSCSPISGHRSVSWYQQTPGQGLQFLFEYFSETQRNKGNFPGRFSGRQFSNSRSEMNVSTLELGDSALYLCASSLAGGRSRVNEQFFGPGTRLTVL.